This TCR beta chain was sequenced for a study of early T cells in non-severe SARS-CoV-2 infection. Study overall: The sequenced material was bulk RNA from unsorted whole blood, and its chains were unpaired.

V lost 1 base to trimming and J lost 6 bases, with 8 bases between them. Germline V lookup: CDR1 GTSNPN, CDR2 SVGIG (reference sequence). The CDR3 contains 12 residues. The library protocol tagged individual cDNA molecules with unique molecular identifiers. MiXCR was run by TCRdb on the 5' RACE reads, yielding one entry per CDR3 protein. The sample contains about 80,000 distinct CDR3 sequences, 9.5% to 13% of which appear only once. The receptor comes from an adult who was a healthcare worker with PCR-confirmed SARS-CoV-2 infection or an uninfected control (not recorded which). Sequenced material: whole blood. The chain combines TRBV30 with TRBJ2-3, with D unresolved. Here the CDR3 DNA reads TGTGCCTGGAGTGACGGCAGGGATACGCAGTATTTT. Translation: CAWSDGRDTQYF.